Here is one T cell receptor (beta chain) with its context. The clone's antigen remains unknown. No base-level quality is on record; no much larger clone is a single base apart. Non-adjacent lung tissue was collected from the same resection as far as possible from the malignant lesion, at least 3 cm away. Spanning cysteine to phenylalanine, the CDR3 consists of 16 amino acids. Only the CDR3 DNA stays, 48 bases, in frame from base 1. Reading the germline V gene gives CDR1 MNHEY and CDR2 SVGAGI. Here V drops 0 bases and J drops 3 bases, and the junction holds 5 bases not matched to any gene. This entry belongs to a study of CD4 T cells in lung cancer (dated by TCRdb to between 2017 and 2020). Some background on the complete study: The study screened blood T cells of NSCLC patients for responses to candidate mutation-encoded neoepitopes and isolated neoantigen-specific CD4+ T-cell clones and TCRs. Tumor and non-adjacent lung tissue were obtained from a handful of patients undergoing curative-intent resections for stage I-III non-small cell lung cancer. The resected patients had lung adenocarcinoma or squamous cell carcinoma, were aged 60 to 69 at blood donation, and mostly were former smokers. Treatments the patients had received before donating blood included platinum chemotherapy, and some of the patients were given nivolumab or pembrolizumab. TCRB deep sequencing tracked the frequency of neoantigen-specific clonotypes in tumor resections, non-adjacent lung and cultured T-cell products.

Here is what the overall study found, with its caveats: Some blood-derived responses might reflect in vitro priming of naive T cells or cross-reactivity rather than memory responses to the cancer.

The library was produced with the immunoSEQ multiplex PCR assay. DNA was isolated with Qiagen DNeasy or QIAamp micro DNA kits and TCRB sequenced with the Adaptive Biotechnology human TCRB sequencing kit. Sequencing of TCRB libraries was performed on an Illumina MiSeq. Per the source publication's procedure: The kit provider's software was used to analyze TCRB sequence data, and Fisher's exact test was applied to assess tumor enrichment of clonotype templates. In TCRdb, the immuneACCESS table is reduced to in-frame sequences with V and J assigned. These tables do not hold every clone; where another copy was compared, an unresolved V gene accounts for under half, and the others remain unexplained. D and trimming were read from the DNA, whereas the V and J calls and clone size are those reported in that table. In this sample the table shows about 10,000 clones, about 62% of which occur a single time. The top ten hold 15% to 19% of the sample.

The sequencing input was normal lung tissue taken away from the tumor. The sequence came from a man in his 60s with non-small cell lung cancer. The sequence is built from TRBV6-5 and TRBJ1-3, with 7 bases in between that match TRBD1. The CDR3 has the sequence CASSYSSGGYGNTIYF. The DNA reads TGTGCCAGCAGTTACTCATCAGGGGGTTATGGAAACACCATATATTTT.